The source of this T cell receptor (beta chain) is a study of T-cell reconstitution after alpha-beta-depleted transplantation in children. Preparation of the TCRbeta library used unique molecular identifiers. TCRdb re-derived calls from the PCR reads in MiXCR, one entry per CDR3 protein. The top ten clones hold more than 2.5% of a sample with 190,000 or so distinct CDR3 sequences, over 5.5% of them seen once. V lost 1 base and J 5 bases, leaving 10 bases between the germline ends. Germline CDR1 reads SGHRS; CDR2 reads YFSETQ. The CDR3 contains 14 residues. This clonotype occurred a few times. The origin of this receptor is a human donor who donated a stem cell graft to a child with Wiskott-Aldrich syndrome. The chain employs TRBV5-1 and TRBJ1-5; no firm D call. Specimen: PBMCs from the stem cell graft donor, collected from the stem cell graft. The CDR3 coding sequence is TGCGCCAGCAGCTTGTCAGGAGTCGATCAGCCCCAGCATTTT. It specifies CASSLSGVDQPQHF.